This TCR beta chain was obtained from a study of T-cell memory formation after mild COVID-19. Broader study findings: Some clones that responded were present in memory (sampled pre-infection), which suggests cross-reactive memory joined. Of the contracting clones, CD4+ ones lay mainly in CM and EM, and CD8+ ones in EMRA. Clones shrinking between day 15 and 85 showed a balanced CD4/CD8 split, and those that grew later tilted toward CD4+.

The sample holds many counts of this clonotype. Antigen unknown. Deletions cut 3 bases from V and 8 bases from J, with 20 bases between. This CDR3 region has 16 residues. Using constant-segment primers, 5'RACE produced TCR alpha and TCR beta cDNA libraries carrying sample barcodes and UMIs. TCRdb passed the 5' RACE reads through MiXCR, listing each CDR3 protein once. The repertoire holds around 250,000 distinct CDR3 sequences, with under 20% as singletons. Sequenced sample: PBMCs or a T cell subset sorted from them (not recorded which). The rearrangement uses TRBV12-3 or TRBV12-4 and TRBJ2-1; D might be TRBD1 or TRBD2, each matching 6 bases. The origin of this receptor is a man aged 18 to 29 who had mild COVID-19 (a few samples of this study predate the infection). Cell type and time point are not known. CDR3 loop: CASSFNAVGGQDEQFF. The CDR3 DNA follows: TGTGCCAGCAGTTTCAATGCCGTGGGGGGCCAAGATGAGCAGTTCTTC.